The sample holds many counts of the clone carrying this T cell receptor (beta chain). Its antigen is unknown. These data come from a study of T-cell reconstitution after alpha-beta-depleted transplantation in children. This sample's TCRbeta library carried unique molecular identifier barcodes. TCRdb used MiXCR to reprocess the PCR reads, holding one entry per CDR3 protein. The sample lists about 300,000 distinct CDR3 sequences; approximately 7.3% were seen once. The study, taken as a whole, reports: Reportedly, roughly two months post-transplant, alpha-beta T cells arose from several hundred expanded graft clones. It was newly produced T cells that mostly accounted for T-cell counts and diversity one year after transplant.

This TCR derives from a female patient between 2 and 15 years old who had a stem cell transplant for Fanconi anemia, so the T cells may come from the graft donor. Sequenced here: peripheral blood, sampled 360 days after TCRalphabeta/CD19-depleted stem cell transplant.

As DNA, the CDR3 is TGTGCCAGCAGCAGAAGACAGGCAGAGACCCAGTACTTC. Translation: CASSRRQAETQYF. The genes are TRBV7-2 and TRBJ2-5; D perhaps matches TRBD1 (6 bases). The CDR3 runs to 13 residues. Trimming took 5 bases from V and 4 from J, leaving 11 bases between them. The germline V gene has CDR1 SGHTA and CDR2 FQGNSA.